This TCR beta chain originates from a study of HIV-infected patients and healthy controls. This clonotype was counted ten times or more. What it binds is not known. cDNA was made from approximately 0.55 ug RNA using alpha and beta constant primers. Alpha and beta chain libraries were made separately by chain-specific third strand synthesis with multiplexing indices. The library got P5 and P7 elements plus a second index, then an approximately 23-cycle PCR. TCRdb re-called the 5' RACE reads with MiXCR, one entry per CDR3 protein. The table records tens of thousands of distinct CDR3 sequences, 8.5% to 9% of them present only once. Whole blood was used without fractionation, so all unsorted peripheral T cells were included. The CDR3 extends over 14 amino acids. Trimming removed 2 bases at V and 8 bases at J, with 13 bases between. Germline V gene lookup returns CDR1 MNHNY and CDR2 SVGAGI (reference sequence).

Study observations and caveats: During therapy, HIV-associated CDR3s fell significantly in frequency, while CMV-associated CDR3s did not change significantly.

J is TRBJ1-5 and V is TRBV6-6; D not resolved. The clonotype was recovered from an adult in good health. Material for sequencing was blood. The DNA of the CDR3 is TGTGCCAGCAGTTACGGACCTGGCGGGAAGCCCCAGCATTTT. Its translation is CASSYGPGGKPQHF.